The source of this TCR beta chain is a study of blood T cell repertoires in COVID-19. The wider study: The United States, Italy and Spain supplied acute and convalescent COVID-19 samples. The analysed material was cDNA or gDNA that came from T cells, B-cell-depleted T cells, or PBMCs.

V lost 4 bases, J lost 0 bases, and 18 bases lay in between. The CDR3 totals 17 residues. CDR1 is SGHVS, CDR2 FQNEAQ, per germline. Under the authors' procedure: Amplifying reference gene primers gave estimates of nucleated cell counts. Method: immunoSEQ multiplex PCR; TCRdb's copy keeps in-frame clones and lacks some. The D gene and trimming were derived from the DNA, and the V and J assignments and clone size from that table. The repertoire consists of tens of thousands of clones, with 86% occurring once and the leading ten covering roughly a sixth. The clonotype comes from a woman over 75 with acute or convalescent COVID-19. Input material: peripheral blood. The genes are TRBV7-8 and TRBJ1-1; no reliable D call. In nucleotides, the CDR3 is TGTGCCAGCAGCTCCCGCGAGAGGGAGGCCATGAACACTGAAGCTTTCTTT. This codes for CASSSREREAMNTEAFF.